A selection of T cell receptor beta chains follows, all from one sample in a study of metastatic and nonmetastatic thyroid tumors. With MiXCR, TCRdb reprocessed the PCR reads. The table lists around 35,000 clones, about 17% of them singletons. The sequenced sample was blood. These receptors were taken from a female donor with papillary thyroid cancer or a benign thyroid nodule (not recorded which). Some clones in this sample may be carry-over from other donors' samples. CDR3s include the opening cysteine and the closing phenylalanine or tryptophan. D genes are given only for firm matches. Clone size appears in some rows only: once, few, many, or a class for an expanded clone.

v_gene	j_gene	abundance	d_gene	CDR3aa	CDR3nt
TRBV6-1	TRBJ2-3	many	TRBD1	CASSSGTGRLTDTQYF	TGTGCCAGCAGTTCCGGGACAGGGAGGCTCACAGATACGCAGTATTTT
TRBV11-1	TRBJ1-1	large	-	CASSLAGSEAFF	TGTGCCAGCAGCTTAGCTGGCAGTGAAGCTTTCTTT
TRBV7-9	TRBJ1-1	many	-	CASSIRVDPTAFF	TGTGCCAGCAGCATCCGGGTAGATCCGACGGCTTTCTTT
TRBV28	TRBJ2-3	-	-	CASSFPRRGAVRTITDTQYF	TGTGCCAGCAGTTTCCCCCGACGGGGGGCCGTAAGAACTATCACAGATACGCAGTATTTT
TRBV20-1	TRBJ2-7	many	-	CSASGLKYEQYF	TGCAGTGCTAGCGGTCTCAAATACGAGCAGTACTTC
TRBV6-1	TRBJ2-3	many	-	CASSEDREADTQYF	TGTGCCAGCAGTGAAGACAGGGAAGCAGATACGCAGTATTTT
TRBV12-3/TRBV12-4	TRBJ2-2	many	-	CASRRVLFF	TGTGCCAGCCGGCGGGTACTGTTTTTT
TRBV20-1	TRBJ2-7	many	-	CSARYLEAYEQYF	TGCAGTGCTAGATACCTCGAGGCCTACGAGCAGTACTTC
TRBV20-1	TRBJ2-1	many	TRBD2	CSARVGAGAYNEQFF	TGCAGTGCTAGGGTGGGAGCGGGAGCTTACAATGAGCAGTTCTTC
TRBV6-1	TRBJ1-3	-	-	CAISDASIEGNTIYF	TGTGCCATCAGTGACGCCAGCATCGAGGGAAACACCATATATTTT
TRBV6-2/TRBV6-3	TRBJ2-5	many	-	CASRRNQETQYF	TGTGCCAGCCGACGGAACCAAGAGACCCAGTACTTC
TRBV6-1	TRBJ2-3	few	TRBD2	CASSELGTSGPDTQYF	TGTGCCAGCAGTGAGTTGGGGACTAGCGGCCCAGATACGCAGTATTTT
TRBV10-3	TRBJ2-2	many	TRBD2	CAIKAGGLAGELFF	TGTGCCATCAAGGCGGGAGGACTCGCCGGGGAGCTGTTTTTT
TRBV3-1	TRBJ1-4	many	-	CASSQRGNEKLFF	TGTGCCAGCAGCCAACGGGGTAATGAAAAACTGTTTTTT
TRBV6-5	TRBJ2-6	many	-	CASSYSGANVLTF	TGTGCCAGCAGTTACTCTGGGGCCAACGTCCTGACTTTC
TRBV2	TRBJ1-6	many	TRBD1	CASTIWGQGASPLHF	TGTGCCAGCACGATCTGGGGACAGGGGGCCTCACCCCTCCACTTT
TRBV7-6	TRBJ1-2	-	TRBD1	CASSLGQQGASGYTF	TGTGCCAGCAGCTTAGGACAACAGGGGGCGTCCGGCTACACCTTC
TRBV7-2	TRBJ2-2	-	TRBD1	CASSLDRGTGELFF	TGTGCCAGCAGCTTAGACAGGGGAACCGGGGAGCTGTTTTTT
TRBV11-2	TRBJ2-2	many	TRBD1	CASQQGDTGELFF	TGTGCCAGTCAACAGGGGGACACCGGGGAGCTGTTTTTT
TRBV6-2/TRBV6-3	TRBJ1-1	many	-	CASSFGTEAFF	TGTGCCAGCAGTTTCGGCACTGAAGCTTTCTTT
TRBV5-5	TRBJ2-1	many	TRBD1	CASRRTGGWLDEQFF	TGTGCCAGCAGGAGGACAGGGGGTTGGTTGGATGAGCAGTTCTTC
TRBV19	TRBJ2-7	many	-	CASSTREAYEQYF	TGTGCCAGTAGTACCAGGGAGGCCTACGAGCAGTACTTC
TRBV5-1	TRBJ2-6	many	-	CASSLGRDSGANVLTF	TGCGCCAGCAGCTTGGGCAGGGATTCTGGGGCCAACGTCCTGACTTTC
TRBV28	TRBJ2-3	many	-	CASKGMRGDTQYF	TGTGCCAGCAAAGGTATGAGGGGTGATACGCAGTATTTT
TRBV4-3	TRBJ2-5	-	-	CASSPRLAVGGETQYF	TGCGCCAGCAGCCCCCGTCTAGCGGTAGGGGGTGAGACCCAGTACTTC
TRBV28	TRBJ2-3	many	-	CALGGGASTDTQYF	TGTGCCCTGGGGGGGGGGGCATCCACAGATACGCAGTATTTT
TRBV12-3/TRBV12-4	TRBJ2-6	many	-	CASSLSQSYSGANVLTF	TGTGCCAGCAGTTTGTCGCAATCGTACTCTGGGGCCAACGTCCTGACTTTC
TRBV12-3/TRBV12-4	TRBJ2-2	many	TRBD2	CASRGTSGNTGELFF	TGTGCCAGCAGGGGGACTAGCGGAAACACCGGGGAGCTGTTTTTT
TRBV13	TRBJ2-7	many	TRBD1	CASSLGIRRTGGAWTYEQYF	TGTGCCAGCAGCTTGGGGATTCGGAGGACAGGGGGCGCGTGGACCTACGAGCAGTACTTC
TRBV3-1	TRBJ1-6	once	-	CASSQEWQGDSPLHF	TGTGCCAGTAGCCAAGAATGGCAGGGCGACTCACCCCTCCACTTT
TRBV4-1	TRBJ2-7	-	-	CASSPPGTPHEQYF	TGCGCCAGCAGCCCTCCCGGGACACCACACGAGCAGTACTTC
TRBV28	TRBJ2-7	-	TRBD1	CASSGQGVCYEQYF	TGTGCCAGCAGTGGACAGGGTGTATGCTACGAGCAGTACTTC
TRBV6-1	TRBJ2-4	many	TRBD1	CASREGQGRDHF	TGTGCCAGCAGGGAGGGACAGGGGAGAGATCACTTC
TRBV20-1	TRBJ1-2	many	-	CSATPPKTYGYTF	TGCAGTGCTACCCCGCCTAAGACCTATGGCTACACCTTC
TRBV5-1	TRBJ1-4	many	-	CASSPNDRIATNEKLFF	TGCGCCAGCAGCCCCAACGACAGGATTGCAACTAATGAAAAACTGTTTTTT
TRBV18	TRBJ1-5	many	TRBD1	CASSSGQGAGSQPQHF	TGTGCCAGCTCATCCGGACAGGGGGCGGGTTCTCAGCCCCAGCATTTT
TRBV10-1	TRBJ2-7	medium-sized	-	CASSESSGREQYF	TGCGCCAGCAGTGAGTCGTCCGGGCGGGAGCAGTACTTC
TRBV6-5	TRBJ1-2	-	-	CASSYSGLQGGYTF	TGTGCCAGCAGTTACTCGGGACTTCAAGGTGGCTACACCTTC
TRBV30	TRBJ2-7	-	-	CAWSYSYEQYF	TGTGCCTGGAGTTACTCCTACGAGCAGTACTTC
TRBV5-1	TRBJ2-1	many	-	CASSLAGYEQFF	TGCGCCAGCAGCTTGGCCGGATATGAGCAGTTCTTC
TRBV28	TRBJ2-5	few	TRBD2	CAISLSGGRGQETQYF	TGTGCCATTAGTCTTAGCGGGGGGAGGGGGCAAGAGACCCAGTACTTC
TRBV6-1	TRBJ2-1	medium-sized	-	CASSKGPYNEQFF	TGTGCCAGCAGCAAAGGACCCTACAATGAGCAGTTCTTC